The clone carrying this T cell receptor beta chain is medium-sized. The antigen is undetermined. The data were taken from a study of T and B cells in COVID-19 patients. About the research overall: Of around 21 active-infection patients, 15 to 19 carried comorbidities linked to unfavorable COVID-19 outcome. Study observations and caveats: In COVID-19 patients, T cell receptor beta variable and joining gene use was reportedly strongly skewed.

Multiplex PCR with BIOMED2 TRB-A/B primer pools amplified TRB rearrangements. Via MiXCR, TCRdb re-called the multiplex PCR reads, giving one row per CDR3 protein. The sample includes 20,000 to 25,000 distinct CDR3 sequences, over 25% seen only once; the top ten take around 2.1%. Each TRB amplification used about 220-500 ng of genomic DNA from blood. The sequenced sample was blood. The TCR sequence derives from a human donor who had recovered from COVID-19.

The CDR3 sequence: CASTTTGGEYNEQFF. Written as DNA, the CDR3 is TGTGCCAGCACAACGACAGGGGGCGAGTACAATGAGCAGTTCTTC. J is TRBJ2-1 and V is TRBV6-9; 10 nucleotides match TRBD1. Germline V gene lookup returns CDR1 MNHGY and CDR2 SVAAGI. The CDR3 has 15 residues. The ends lost 7 bases at V and 4 bases at J; junction bases unmatched: 7.